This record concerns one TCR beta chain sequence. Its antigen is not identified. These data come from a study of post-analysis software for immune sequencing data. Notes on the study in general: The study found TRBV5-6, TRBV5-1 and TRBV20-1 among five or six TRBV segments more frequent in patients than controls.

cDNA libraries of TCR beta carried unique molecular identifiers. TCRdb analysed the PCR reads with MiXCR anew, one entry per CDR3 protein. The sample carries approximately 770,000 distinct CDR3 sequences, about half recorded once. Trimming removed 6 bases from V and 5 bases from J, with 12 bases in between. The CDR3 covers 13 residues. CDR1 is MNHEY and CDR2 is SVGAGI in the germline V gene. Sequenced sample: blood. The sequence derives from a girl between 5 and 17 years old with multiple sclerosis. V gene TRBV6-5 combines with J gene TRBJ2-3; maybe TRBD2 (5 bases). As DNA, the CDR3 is TGTGCCAGCAGCAGGACTCTGGTAGATACGCAGTATTTT. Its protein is CASSRTLVDTQYF.